This is a list of T cell receptor beta chains from one sample in a study of response to subunit inactivated influenza vaccine. TCRdb independently ran MiXCR on the RT-PCR reads; one entry per CDR3 protein. The table lists 500,000 to 600,000 distinct CDR3 sequences, 14% of them singletons, with around 10% in the top ten. Sample: PBMCs from blood, taken 11 to 12 days after vaccination. The receptors shown here come from a man in his forties or fifties who received an inactivated influenza vaccine. The conserved cysteine and the conserved F or W are not part of the CDR3 here.

v_call	j_call	cdr3_aa
TRBV20-1	TRBJ2-1	SSIRAPSPEQF
TRBV4-3	TRBJ2-7	ASSPLPGKAYEQY
TRBV15	TRBJ2-1	ATCRGQYNEQF
TRBV10-3	TRBJ2-5	AIKDTGVGTQY
TRBV6-1	TRBJ2-5	ASSRLADGETQY
TRBV2	TRBJ2-2	ASSENRGTGELF
TRBV4-2	TRBJ2-2	ASSPDINTGELF
TRBV5-1	TRBJ2-2	ASSPYVPPGELF
TRBV20-1	TRBJ2-7	SAIPSGRGEQY
TRBV19	TRBJ1-5	ASSAGGGNQPQH
TRBV7-2	TRBJ1-2	ASSLSGLGGYT
TRBV20-1	TRBJ2-7	SARRRAAYEQY
TRBV6-2/TRBV6-3	TRBJ1-5	ASRRQGFSNQPQH
TRBV7-9	TRBJ2-2	ASSLSITGELF
TRBV3-1	TRBJ2-2	ASSQGRGPGELF
TRBV4-3	TRBJ2-1	ASSHLLAGVSYNEQF
TRBV7-9	TRBJ2-5	ASSFVGGPAQETQY
TRBV12-3/TRBV12-4	TRBJ2-5	ASRFSGDQETQY
TRBV15	TRBJ2-7	ATSPQPGNEQY
TRBV18	TRBJ1-5	ASSPPGRGHQPQH
TRBV6-2/TRBV6-3	TRBJ2-7	ASSYSRDRGYEQY
TRBV14	TRBJ1-1	ASSQEVQRPSQTF
TRBV2	TRBJ2-7	ASREGTSGYYSEQY
TRBV12-3/TRBV12-4	TRBJ2-7	ASSSTGRSYEQY
TRBV7-9	TRBJ1-1	ASSLVITEAF
TRBV5-6	TRBJ2-2	ASSLRTSGRIGELF
TRBV11-1	TRBJ1-5	ASSRTGTGGASNQPQH
TRBV5-1	TRBJ2-3	ASSVSGTLGDTQY
TRBV7-8	TRBJ2-1	ASSLGRKEQF
TRBV6-2/TRBV6-3	TRBJ2-7	ASRKSLTPGAGEQY
TRBV7-2	TRBJ2-7	ASSSQPDGHYEQY
TRBV11-2	TRBJ2-2	ASSLGQAETGELF
TRBV7-2	TRBJ2-1	ASSLRGGYNEQF
TRBV28	TRBJ1-1	ASSLPGTEAF
TRBV7-2	TRBJ2-2	ASSLALNSGELF
TRBV6-5	TRBJ1-1	ASSHPPGQGPLDTEAF
TRBV7-2	TRBJ1-2	ASSSTGVGYGYT
TRBV7-3	TRBJ2-1	ASSLYLENEQF
TRBV7-9	TRBJ2-7	ASSSSGTSGSYEQY
TRBV7-7	TRBJ2-3	ASSHRHGTDTQY
TRBV18	TRBJ1-2	ASSQTGLEYGYT
TRBV29-1	TRBJ2-5	SVGINGAPQETQY
TRBV20-1	TRBJ2-7	SARDLLAGGGYEQY
TRBV5-5	TRBJ2-1	ASIPLSRGSNEQF
TRBV30	TRBJ2-4	AWAGYRNIQY
TRBV20-1	TRBJ2-7	SATTGTSWYEQY
TRBV4-1	TRBJ2-3	ASSQDAAGGGLYRY
TRBV12-3/TRBV12-4	TRBJ2-3	ASSFRSGGDTQY
TRBV5-5	TRBJ2-3	ASSLVTGSGTDTQY
TRBV20-1	TRBJ2-1	RPGLAGGVLSNEQF
TRBV12-5	TRBJ2-5	ASGQTGKETQY
TRBV7-2	TRBJ2-1	ASSLVRGPNEQF
TRBV6-6	TRBJ2-7	ASSYGDEQY
TRBV6-5	TRBJ2-7	ASSSLTSGISYEQY
TRBV7-2	TRBJ2-2	ASSFSGANTGELF